The 17 T cell receptor beta chains below come from one sample, sequenced in a study of blood T cells in healthy people across ages. For the second PCR, which ran for about 6 to 11 cycles, a sample-barcoded 5' primer and a J-beta primer mix were used. TCRdb reprocessed the 5' RACE reads with MiXCR, giving one entry per CDR3 protein. The top ten hold roughly 25% of the sample, which has 540,000 or so distinct CDR3 sequences, around 48% seen once. Specimen: blood. These receptors were collected from an older man in good health.

The chain is built from TRBV20-1 and TRBJ2-1, with TRBD1 matching 8 bases. CDR3 size: 13 residues. The V segment lost 3 bases and the J segment 7 bases; nucleotides outside the gene matches: 5. Per the germline V gene, CDR1 is DFQATT and CDR2 is SNEGSKA (reference sequence). CDR3 nucleotide sequence: TGCAGTGCTAGGCGGTACAGGGGGAATGAGCAGTTCTTC. This sequence encodes CSARRYRGNEQFF.

This clonotype was found many times. The V gene is TRBV6-6, the J gene TRBJ1-4; 9 nucleotides match TRBD1. V lost 2 bases, J lost 4 bases, and 5 bases stayed unmatched. The CDR3 totals 16 residues. CDR1 is MNHNY and CDR2 is SVGAGI in the germline V gene (reference sequence). DNA for the CDR3: TGTGCCAGCAGTTACCACGACAGGGGGGATAATGAAAAACTGTTTTTT. It yields the protein CASSYHDRGDNEKLFF.

The chain joins TRBV19 to TRBJ1-2; the D is unclear. This CDR3 spans 11 amino acids. The germline V and J ends were trimmed by 5 bases and 8 bases, with 9 bases remaining between them. Germline loops: CDR1 LNHDA, CDR2 SQIVND (reference sequence). CDR3 sequence reads: CASSVSSGYTF. The CDR3 DNA reads TGTGCCAGTAGTGTCTCCAGCGGCTACACCTTC.

The chain joins TRBV7-2 to TRBJ1-2; 8 bases line up with TRBD1. Germline V CDR1 and CDR2: SGHTA, FQGNSA. This CDR3 is built from 15 residues. Trimming at V came to 7 bases and at J to 5 bases, leaving 12 bases not matched to a gene. The CDR3 nucleotides read TGTGCCAGCAACTGGCAGGACAGGGCGACATATGGCTACACCTTC. Its translation is CASNWQDRATYGYTF.

This sequence joins TRBV27 and TRBJ2-7; D unresolved. The V gene's germline CDR1 is MNHEY and CDR2 SMNVEV (reference sequence). With 0 bases removed from V and 2 bases from J, the gap between germline ends came to 8 bases. The CDR3 sequence is 14 residues long. The CDR3 region has the DNA TGTGCCAGCAGTTTATCTTTCCAGGCCTACGAGCAGTACTTC. It translates to CASSLSFQAYEQYF.

This clonotype was seen more than once but under ten times. Mismatch with germline at one junction end may stem from a read error. J is TRBJ1-2 and V is TRBV6-5; D is unresolved. The CDR3 runs 12 residues. The germline V gene encodes CDR1 MNHEY and CDR2 SVGAGI. DNA for the CDR3: TGTGCCAGCAAGGCGGCCTTCTATGGCCACACCTTC. Its protein is CASKAAFYGHTF.

Details on this clonotype: Possible read error: a much larger clone is one base away. The chain carries TRBV6-5 and TRBJ2-1; 11 nucleotides line up with TRBD2. V dropped 5 bases and J dropped 8; count of bases not matched to a gene: 5. There are 14 residues in the CDR3. Germline CDR1 MNHEY, CDR2 SVGAGI. The chain's CDR3 is CASSATSGSDEQFF. CDR3 coding DNA: TGTGCCAGCAGTGCCACTAGCGGGAGTGATGAGCAGTTCTTC.

This clonotype was counted a single time. The V gene is TRBV24-1, the J gene TRBJ2-7, with D unclear. From germline, CDR1 is KGHDR and CDR2 SFDVKD. The CDR3 has 13 amino acids. V lost 5 bases to trimming and J lost 2 bases, with 9 bases between them. CDR3 protein: CATSAGRAYEQYF. CDR3 DNA: TGTGCCACCAGTGCCGGAAGGGCCTACGAGCAGTACTTC.

This clonotype showed up just once. The CDR3 bases are TGCGCCAGCAGTTCGGAGCGGGGGACCAACAATGAGCAGTTCTTC. This sequence encodes CASSSERGTNNEQFF. The gene calls are TRBV10-1 and TRBJ2-1; 8 nucleotides line up with TRBD2. The V and J ends lost 5 bases and 5 bases, in that order; junction bases with no gene match: 8. There are 15 residues in the CDR3. Germline loops: CDR1 WNHNN, CDR2 SYGVQD (reference sequence).

The chain combines TRBV5-1 with TRBJ2-3; TRBD2 aligns across 10 bases. The germline V gene has CDR1 SGHRS and CDR2 YFSETQ. The ends lost 2 bases at V and 4 bases at J; junction bases unmatched: 4. The length of the CDR3 is 15 residues. CDR3 loop: CASSLSGTSADTQYF. The DNA for the CDR3 is TGCGCCAGCAGCTTATCAGGGACTAGCGCAGATACGCAGTATTTT.

This clonotype has only a few counts. The rearrangement uses TRBV5-1 and TRBJ2-4, with no clear D. The DNA matches TRBJ2-7 better at its end, which makes the J call doubtful. The CDR3 is made up of 13 amino acids. CDR1 SGHRS and CDR2 YFSETQ come from the germline V gene. Written as DNA, the CDR3 is TGCGCCAGCAGCTTGGACCAGTCCTACGAGCAGTACTTC. This sequence encodes CASSLDQSYEQYF.

The gene calls are TRBV2 and TRBJ2-5; D gene unclear. Germline loops: CDR1 SNHLY, CDR2 FYNNEI. Trimming took off 6 bases at V and 4 bases at J, with 18 bases between the two ends. CDR3 size: 15 residues. The CDR3 loop reads CASSRRAGRPETQYF. The CDR3 DNA sequence: TGTGCCAGCAGCCGACGGGCCGGACGCCCAGAGACCCAGTACTTC.

The rearrangement joins TRBV4-3 to TRBJ2-7, with D unresolved. The CDR3 is 17 amino acids. V shed 0 bases and J shed 2 bases, with 17 bases lying between them. CDR1 and CDR2 (germline): LGHNA, YSLEER. The CDR3 nucleotides are TGCGCCAGCAGCCAAGAAAGAGGAGCCCTATCAACCTACGAGCAGTACTTC. This sequence encodes CASSQERGALSTYEQYF.

The CDR3, as DNA: TGTGCCAGCAGCTTATCGGCGTTGGGTGAGCAGTTCTTC. Translated: CASSLSALGEQFF. The chain combines TRBV7-2 with TRBJ2-1; D not resolved. Germline CDR1 and CDR2: SGHTA and FQGNSA. The CDR3 consists of 13 residues. The V end lost 2 bases, the J end lost 9 bases, and 11 bases lay between the germline ends.

V is TRBV7-8 and J is TRBJ2-1; 8 bases align to TRBD1. Germline CDR1 is SGHVS and CDR2 is FQNEAQ. The CDR3 is made up of 15 amino acids. The V segment lost 5 bases and the J segment 6 bases; nucleotides outside the gene matches: 9. CDR3 bases: TGTGCCAGCAGCCCGCGGACAGGGTGGGGCAATGAGCAGTTCTTC. It translates to CASSPRTGWGNEQFF.

This clonotype was seen only once. This may stem from a read error, because a much larger clone lies one nucleotide away. J is TRBJ2-3 and V is TRBV6-6, with D perhaps being TRBD1 or TRBD2 (6 bases each). The germline V and J ends were trimmed by 2 bases and 4 bases, with 16 bases remaining between them. The germline CDR1 and CDR2 sequences are MNHNY and SVGAGI (reference sequence). This CDR3 is built from 16 residues. The CDR3 nucleotides are TGTGCCAGCAGTTACGCCCTGGGGGGCTCCGCAGATACGCAGTATTTT. Protein: CASSYALGGSADTQYF.

V is TRBV5-1 and J is TRBJ2-1; D is possibly TRBD2 (5 bases). The J call may be in error: the DNA end matches TRBJ2-7 better. This CDR3 has 17 amino acids. CDR1 and CDR2 from the germline V gene are SGHRS and YFSETQ. CDR3 nucleotide sequence: TGCGCCAGCAGCGCATTCCTAGATTCGGGGTCCTACAATGAGCAGTACTTC. Translated, it gives CASSAFLDSGSYNEQYF.